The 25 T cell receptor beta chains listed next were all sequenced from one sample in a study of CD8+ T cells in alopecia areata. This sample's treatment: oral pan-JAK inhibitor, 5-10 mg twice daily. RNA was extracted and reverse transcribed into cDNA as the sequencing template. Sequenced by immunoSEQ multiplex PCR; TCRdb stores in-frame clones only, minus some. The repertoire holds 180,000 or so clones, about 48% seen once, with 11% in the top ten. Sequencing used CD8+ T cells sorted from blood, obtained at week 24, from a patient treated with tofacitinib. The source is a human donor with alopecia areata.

The CDR3 nucleotides read TGTGCCAGCAGTTACTCGGGCAATGAGCAGTTCTTC. It codes for CASSYSGNEQFF. The V call is TRBV6-5, the J call TRBJ2-1; D call uncertain. The CDR3 contains 12 residues. Trimming stripped 0 bases from V and 6 bases from J, with 3 bases between. Germline V gene lookup returns CDR1 MNHEY and CDR2 SVGAGI.

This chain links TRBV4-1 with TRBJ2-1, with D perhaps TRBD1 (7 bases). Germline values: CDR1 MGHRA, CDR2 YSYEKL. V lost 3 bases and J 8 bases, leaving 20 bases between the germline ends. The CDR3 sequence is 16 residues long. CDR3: CASSHPTSTGAHEQFF. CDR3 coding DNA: TGCGCCAGCAGCCATCCCACTAGCACAGGGGCCCATGAGCAGTTCTTC.

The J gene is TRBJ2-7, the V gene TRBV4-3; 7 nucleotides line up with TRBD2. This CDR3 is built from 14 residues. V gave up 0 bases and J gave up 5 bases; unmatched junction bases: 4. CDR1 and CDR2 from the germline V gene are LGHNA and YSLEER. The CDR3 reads CASSQDLGTNEQYF. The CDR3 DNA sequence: TGCGCCAGCAGCCAAGATCTTGGGACTAACGAGCAGTACTTC.

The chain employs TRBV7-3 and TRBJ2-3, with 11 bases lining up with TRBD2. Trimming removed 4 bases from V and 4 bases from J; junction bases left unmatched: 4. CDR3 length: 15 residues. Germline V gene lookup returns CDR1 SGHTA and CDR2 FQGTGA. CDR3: CASSSTSGMADTQYF. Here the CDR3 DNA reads TGTGCCAGCAGCTCGACTAGCGGGATGGCAGATACGCAGTATTTT.

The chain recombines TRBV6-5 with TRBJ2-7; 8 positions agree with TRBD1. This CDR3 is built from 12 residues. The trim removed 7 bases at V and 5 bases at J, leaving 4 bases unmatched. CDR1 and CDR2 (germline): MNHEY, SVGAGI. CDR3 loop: CASTGQGDEQYF. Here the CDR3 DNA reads TGTGCCAGCACCGGACAGGGAGACGAGCAGTACTTC.

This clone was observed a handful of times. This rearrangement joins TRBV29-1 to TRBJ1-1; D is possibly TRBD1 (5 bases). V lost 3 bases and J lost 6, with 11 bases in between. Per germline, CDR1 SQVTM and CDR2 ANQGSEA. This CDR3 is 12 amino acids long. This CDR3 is CSVEGEGAEAFF. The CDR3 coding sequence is TGCAGCGTTGAGGGGGAAGGGGCTGAAGCTTTCTTT.

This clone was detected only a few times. The CDR3: CASSGLGTSYEQYF. Here the CDR3 DNA reads TGTGCCAGCAGTGGTTTGGGCACCTCCTACGAGCAGTACTTC. The rearrangement uses TRBV6-5 and TRBJ2-7; D not resolved. V lost 5 bases, J lost 0 bases, and 11 bases lay in between. CDR3 length equals 14 residues. Germline V gene data show CDR1 as MNHEY and CDR2 as SVGAGI.

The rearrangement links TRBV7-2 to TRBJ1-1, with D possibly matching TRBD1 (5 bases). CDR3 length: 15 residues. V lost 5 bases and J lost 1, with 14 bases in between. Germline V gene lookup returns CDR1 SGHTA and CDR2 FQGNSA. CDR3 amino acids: CASSAAWGPNTEAFF. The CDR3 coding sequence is TGTGCCAGCAGCGCCGCTTGGGGACCGAACACTGAAGCTTTCTTT.

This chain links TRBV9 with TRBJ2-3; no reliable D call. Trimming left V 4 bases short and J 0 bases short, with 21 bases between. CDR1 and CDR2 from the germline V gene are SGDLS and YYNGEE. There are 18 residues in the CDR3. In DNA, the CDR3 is TGTGCCAGCAGCCTACCCTCACCGAGTGCTTCTAGCACAGATACGCAGTATTTT. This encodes CASSLPSPSASSTDTQYF.

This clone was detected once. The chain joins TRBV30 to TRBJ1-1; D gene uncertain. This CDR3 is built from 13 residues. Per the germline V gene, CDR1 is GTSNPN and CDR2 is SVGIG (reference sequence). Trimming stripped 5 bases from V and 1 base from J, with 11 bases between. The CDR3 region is CAWDSGGNTEAFF. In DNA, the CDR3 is TGTGCCTGGGATTCAGGAGGGAACACTGAAGCTTTCTTT.

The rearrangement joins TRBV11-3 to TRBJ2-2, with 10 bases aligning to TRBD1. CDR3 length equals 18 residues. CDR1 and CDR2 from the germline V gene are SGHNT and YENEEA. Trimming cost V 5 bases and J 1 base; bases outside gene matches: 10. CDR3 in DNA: TGTGCCAGCAGCCCGATAAAAGGACAGGGGGTGAACACCGGGGAGCTGTTTTTT. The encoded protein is CASSPIKGQGVNTGELFF. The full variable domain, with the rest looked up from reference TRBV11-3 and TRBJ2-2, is EAGVVQSPRYKIIEKKQPVAFWCNPISGHNTLYWYLQNLGQGPELLIRYENEEAVDDSQLPKDRFSAERLKGVDSTLKIQPAELGDSAVYLCASSPIKGQGVNTGELFFGEGSRLTVL.

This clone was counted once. The DNA for the CDR3 is TGCGCCAGCAGCCAGGGCGAACCAGGGACTCACGGGGAGCTGTTTTTT. Translation: CASSQGEPGTHGELFF. This rearrangement joins TRBV4-3 to TRBJ2-2; D possibly corresponds to TRBD2 (6 bases). Germline CDR1 is LGHNA and CDR2 is YSLEER. The length of the CDR3 is 16 residues. V lost 3 bases, J lost 7 bases, and 18 bases lay in between.

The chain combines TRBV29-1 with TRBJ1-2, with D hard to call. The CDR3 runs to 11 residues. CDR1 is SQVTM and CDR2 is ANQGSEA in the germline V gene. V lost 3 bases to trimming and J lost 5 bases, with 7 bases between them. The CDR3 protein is CSVEWGYGYTF. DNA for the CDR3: TGCAGCGTTGAGTGGGGATATGGCTACACCTTC.

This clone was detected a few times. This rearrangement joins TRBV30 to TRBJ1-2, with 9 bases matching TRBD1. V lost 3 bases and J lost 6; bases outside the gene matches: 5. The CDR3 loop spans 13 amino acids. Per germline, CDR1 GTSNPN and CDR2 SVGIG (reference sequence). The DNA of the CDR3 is TGTGCCTGGAGGGAACAGGGGGCAGATGGCTACACCTTC. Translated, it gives CAWREQGADGYTF.

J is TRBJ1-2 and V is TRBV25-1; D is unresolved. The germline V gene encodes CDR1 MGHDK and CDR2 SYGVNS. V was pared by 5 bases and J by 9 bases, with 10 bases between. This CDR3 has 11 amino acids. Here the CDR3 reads CASSFAMRYTF. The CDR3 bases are TGTGCCAGCAGTTTTGCTATGCGCTACACCTTC.

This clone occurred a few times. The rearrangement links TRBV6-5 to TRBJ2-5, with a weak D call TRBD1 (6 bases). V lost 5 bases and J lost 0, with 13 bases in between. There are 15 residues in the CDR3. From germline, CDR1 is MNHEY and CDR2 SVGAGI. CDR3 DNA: TGTGCCAGCAGTAAGACCCAGGGGTACCAAGAGACCCAGTACTTC. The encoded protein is CASSKTQGYQETQYF.

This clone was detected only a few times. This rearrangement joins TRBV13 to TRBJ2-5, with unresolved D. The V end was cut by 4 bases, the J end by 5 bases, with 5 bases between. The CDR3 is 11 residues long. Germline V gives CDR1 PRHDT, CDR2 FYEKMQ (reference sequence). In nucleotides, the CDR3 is TGTGCCAGCAGCTCGCGGGAGACCCAGTACTTC. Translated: CASSSRETQYF.

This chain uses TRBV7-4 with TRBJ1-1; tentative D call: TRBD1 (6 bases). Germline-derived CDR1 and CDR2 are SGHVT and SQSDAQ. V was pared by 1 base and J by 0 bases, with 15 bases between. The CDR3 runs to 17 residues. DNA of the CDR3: TGTGCCAGCAGCTTAGGGCAGGGGATCGGTATGAACACTGAAGCTTTCTTT. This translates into CASSLGQGIGMNTEAFF.

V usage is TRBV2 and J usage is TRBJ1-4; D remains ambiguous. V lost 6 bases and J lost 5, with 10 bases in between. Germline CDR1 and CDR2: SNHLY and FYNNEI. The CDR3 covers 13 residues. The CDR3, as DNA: TGTGCCAGCAGGCAGGCAAAAAATGAAAAACTGTTTTTT. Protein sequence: CASRQAKNEKLFF.

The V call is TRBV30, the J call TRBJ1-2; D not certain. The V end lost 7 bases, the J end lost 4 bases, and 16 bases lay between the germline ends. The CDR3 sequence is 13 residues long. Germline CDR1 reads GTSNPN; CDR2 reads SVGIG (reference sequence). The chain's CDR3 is CASTDLGSYGYTF. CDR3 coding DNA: TGTGCCTCCACAGACTTAGGTTCCTATGGCTACACCTTC.

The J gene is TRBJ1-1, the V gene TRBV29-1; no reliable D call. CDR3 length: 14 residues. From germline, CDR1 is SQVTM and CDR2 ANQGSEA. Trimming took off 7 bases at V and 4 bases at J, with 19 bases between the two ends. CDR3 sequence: CSAGPGVSSTEAFF. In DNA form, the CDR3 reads TGCAGCGCTGGCCCGGGAGTCTCGAGCACTGAAGCTTTCTTT.

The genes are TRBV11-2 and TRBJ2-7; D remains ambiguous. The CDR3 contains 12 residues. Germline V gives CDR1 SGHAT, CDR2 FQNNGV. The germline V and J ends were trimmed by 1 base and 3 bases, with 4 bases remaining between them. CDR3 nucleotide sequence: TGTGCCAGCAGCTTAGGTTTCTACGAGCAGTACTTC. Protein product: CASSLGFYEQYF. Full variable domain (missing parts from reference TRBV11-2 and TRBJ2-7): EAGVAQSPRYKIIEKRQSVAFWCNPISGHATLYWYQQILGQGPKLLIQFQNNGVVDDSQLPKDRFSAERLKGVDSTLKIQPAKLEDSAVYLCASSLGFYEQYFGPGTRLTVT.

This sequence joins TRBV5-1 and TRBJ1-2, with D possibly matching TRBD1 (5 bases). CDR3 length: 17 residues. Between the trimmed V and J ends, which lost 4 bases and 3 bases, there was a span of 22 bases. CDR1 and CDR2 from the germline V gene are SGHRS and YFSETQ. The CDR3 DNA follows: TGCGCCAGCAGCCCAGGGACGCGAGACAGCGAATACTATGGCTACACCTTC. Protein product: CASSPGTRDSEYYGYTF.

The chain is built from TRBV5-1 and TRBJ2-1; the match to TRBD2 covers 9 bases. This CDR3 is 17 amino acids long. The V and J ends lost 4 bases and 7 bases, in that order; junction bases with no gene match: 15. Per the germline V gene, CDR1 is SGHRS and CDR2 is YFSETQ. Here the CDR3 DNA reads TGCGCCAGCAGCGTACCACTGCGGGGGGGCGTCTTTAATGAGCAGTTCTTC. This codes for CASSVPLRGGVFNEQFF.

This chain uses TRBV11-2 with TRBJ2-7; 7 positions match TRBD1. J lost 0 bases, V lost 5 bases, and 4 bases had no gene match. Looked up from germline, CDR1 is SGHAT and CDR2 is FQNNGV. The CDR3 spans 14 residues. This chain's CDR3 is CASSLWDSSYEQYF. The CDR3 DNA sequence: TGTGCCAGCAGCCTTTGGGACAGCTCCTACGAGCAGTACTTC. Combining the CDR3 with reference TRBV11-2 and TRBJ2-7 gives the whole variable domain EAGVAQSPRYKIIEKRQSVAFWCNPISGHATLYWYQQILGQGPKLLIQFQNNGVVDDSQLPKDRFSAERLKGVDSTLKIQPAKLEDSAVYLCASSLWDSSYEQYFGPGTRLTVT.